This T cell receptor (beta chain) derives from a study of blood T cells in healthy people across ages (dated by TCRdb to between 2015 and 2017). Broadly, across the study: In model experiments, template switching captured about one uniquely barcoded TCR beta cDNA molecule for every two T cells. Four age groups were formed from the donors: young (average approximately 15 years), middle-aged (approximately 42), aged (more than 55) and long-lived (approximately 78). Using the same blood draw, the study looked at two additional independent replicas of 1 million unique cDNA reads for two donors, one aged 18 to 30 and the other aged 80 or older. Age-related changes in TCR beta repertoire diversity were measured in the study by deep sequencing normalized with unique cDNA molecular identifiers. What the research found in general, with its limitations: Estimates of total diversity based on one million sequenced T cells were regarded as lower bounds and as underestimates. A strong correlation was found between observed TCR beta diversity and the percentage of naive T cells measured by flow cytometry. Compared with the aged group, the long-lived group had more naive CD4+ T cells, fewer expanded clones and increased TCR diversity, suggesting age selection. Because donor CMV infection status was unknown, age-related changes in expanded clonotypes were potentially confounded. Since profiling was done on bulk unsorted PBMCs, naive and antigen-experienced compartments could not be conclusively compared. As age increased, observed TCR beta diversity per million T cells dropped in a roughly linear way, and a significant reduction was already evident by age 40.

To note about this clonotype: This clone's antigen is unknown. Nothing much larger sits one base from this clone, and base qualities are not available.

Systemically healthy Caucasian individuals from Russia, 35 to 50 in total and aged about 6 to 100 years, were included as donors. Around 9.7 milliliters of peripheral blood were collected from each donor into EDTA-treated Vacutainer tubes. Ficoll-Paque density-gradient centrifugation was used to isolate PBMCs, with at least 7 million per sample. Trizol reagent was used to extract total RNA from the PBMCs, yielding at least 5 micrograms per sample. For every donor, an aliquot of PBMCs went through flow cytometry to measure the percentages of naive CD45RAhigh/CD27high T cells. The method was 5' RACE. The sequencing machine was an Illumina HiSeq 2500. A second roughly 6 to 12 cycle PCR used a sample-barcoded 5' primer and a J-beta primer mix. Each TCR beta cDNA molecule received a unique molecular identifier from a template-switch 5' adaptor carrying 12 random nucleotides. Each sample yielded at least 2.5 million CDR3-containing paired-end reads. First-strand cDNA was synthesized from all RNA with the Mint cDNA synthesis kit, primed by a TRBC-specific oligonucleotide. All cDNA was treated with uracil-DNA glycosylase and then went through a first 18-cycle PCR with the universal primers M1SS and BC2_uni_R. The original pipeline was this. Each sample was normalized by randomly selecting 1 million high-quality reads, each carrying a distinct molecular identifier. Reads sharing molecular identifiers were discarded rather than binned into consensus sequences. MiTCR, run with a Q25 quality threshold and the strictest error-elimination algorithm, handled CDR3 identification, clonotype clustering and error correction. A nonparametric unseen species model with Euler transformation was used to estimate a lower bound on total TCR beta diversity. TCRdb reran the public reads through fastp at Q25 and MiXCR, keeping productive beta chains. Each record represents a unique CDR3 protein, reported with the most common genes and DNA among its rows. TCRdb, not the authors, supplied the V and J calls. This sample comprises about 800,000 distinct CDR3 sequences, 20% to 25% of them detected only once. More than 3% of the sample is taken by the ten largest.

The sample was also reused in another study, on T cells of mothers and their children. According to the second study: Donors were nine systemically healthy Caucasian individuals: three mothers and their six children. cDNA synthesis consumed the entire amount of extracted RNA, loaded at about 1.5 ug RNA in each 15 ul reaction. In the second PCR, sample barcodes and 2-4 random nucleotides were introduced via the M1S primer. Each mother yielded over 9.5 million TCR beta CDR3 reads and each child 3 million to 3.5 million reads. Thymic selection similarly shapes TCR recombination output in related and unrelated pairs, with minor effect from inherited differences. Normalized repertoire overlap was always found to be slightly, but never significantly, higher in related mother-child pairs than in unrelated mother-child pairs. With a sensitivity of about 100 clones per million clonotypes, no persistent microchimeric T cell clones were detected. The study used deep NGS to compare TCR beta repertoires of mothers and children, seeking features distinguishing related mother-child pairs from unrelated individuals. Mothers averaged around 43 +/- 4 years of age and children averaged about 10 +/- 4 years. After adapter ligation with NEBNext reagents, the libraries were sequenced on Illumina HiSeq 2000 with 100+100 nt paired-end reads. To avoid cross-contamination, the mother libraries and the child libraries were prepared a month apart and sequenced in separate runs. Between about 500,000 and 2,300,000 distinct TCR beta clonotypes were identified per donor. Naive TCR beta clonotypes were estimated from low-frequency clonotypes matched to each donor's FACS-determined naive share, without sorting.

The receptor comes from a boy between 5 and 17 years old in good health. Sequenced: blood.

CDR3 protein: CASSHRWYGPRELNQPQHF. The nucleotide sequence is TGCGCCAGCAGCCACCGCTGGTACGGGCCCCGGGAACTAAATCAGCCCCAGCATTTT. The chain links TRBV4-1 with TRBJ1-5; the D gene assignment is ambiguous. The CDR3 contains 19 residues, cysteine and phenylalanine counted. Only the CDR3 portion is preserved as DNA: 57 bases, with reading frame beginning at the first base. V and J lose 3 bases and 4 bases, and a span of 25 bases separates them. The CDR1 and CDR2 encoded by the germline V gene are MGHRA and YSYEKL.